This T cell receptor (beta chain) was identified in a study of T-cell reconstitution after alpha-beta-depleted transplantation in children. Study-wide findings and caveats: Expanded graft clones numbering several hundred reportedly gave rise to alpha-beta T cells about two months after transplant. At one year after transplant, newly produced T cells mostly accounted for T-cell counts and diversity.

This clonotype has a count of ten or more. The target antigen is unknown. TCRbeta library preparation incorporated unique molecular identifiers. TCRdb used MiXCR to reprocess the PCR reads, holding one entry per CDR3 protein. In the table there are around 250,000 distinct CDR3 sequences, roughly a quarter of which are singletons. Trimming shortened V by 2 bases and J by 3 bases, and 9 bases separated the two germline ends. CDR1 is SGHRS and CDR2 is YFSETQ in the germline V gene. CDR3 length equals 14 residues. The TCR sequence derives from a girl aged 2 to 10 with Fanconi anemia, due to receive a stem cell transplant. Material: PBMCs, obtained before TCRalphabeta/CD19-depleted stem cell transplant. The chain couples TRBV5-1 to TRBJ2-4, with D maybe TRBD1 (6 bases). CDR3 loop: CASSFWDNKNIQYF. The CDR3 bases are TGCGCCAGCAGCTTTTGGGACAACAAAAACATTCAGTACTTC.